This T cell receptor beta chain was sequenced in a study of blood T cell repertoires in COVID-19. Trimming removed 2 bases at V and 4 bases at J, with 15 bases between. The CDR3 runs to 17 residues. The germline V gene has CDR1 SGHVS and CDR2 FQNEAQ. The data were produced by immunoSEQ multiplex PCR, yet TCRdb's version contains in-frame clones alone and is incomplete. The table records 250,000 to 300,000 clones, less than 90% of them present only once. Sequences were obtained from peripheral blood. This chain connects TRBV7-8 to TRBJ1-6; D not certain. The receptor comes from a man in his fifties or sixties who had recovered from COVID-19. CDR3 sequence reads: CASSLKGSGTYNSPLHF. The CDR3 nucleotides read TGTGCCAGCAGCTTAAAAGGCTCGGGAACATATAATTCACCCCTCCACTTT.